This T cell receptor (beta chain) was sequenced during a study of CXCR3-negative and CXCR3-positive naive CD8 T cells. Study in general: Collectively, the libraries yielded 140 million or so TRB reads in total, at about 1.5 +/- 0.3 million per library. General study findings and limits: Cryopreserved PBMCs had partly decreased CXCR3 expression; fresh PBMCs were used in most assays. A higher hydrophobicity marked the TRB CDR3s of CXCR3-positive naive cells versus CXCR3-negative naive cells. Whereas memory cells differed, naive CXCR3-negative and CXCR3-positive cells shared similar TRBV-TRBJ usage.

Naive CD8+ T cells showed CD45RO-CCR7+CD27+CD95-. The CDR3 sequence is 14 residues long. CDR1 and CDR2 from the germline V gene are ENHRY and SYGVKD. The TRB cDNA libraries were prepared by 5' RACE with UMI labels. From the 5' RACE reads, TCRdb lists one entry per CDR3 protein and no DNA. With 150,000 to 160,000 distinct CDR3 sequences in the sample, the ten largest clones hold 0.45% to 0.55%. Notes on this clonotype: Its antigen remains unidentified.

The V gene is TRBV10-3, the J gene TRBJ1-2; TCRdb returns TRBD1, unconfirmable since there is no DNA. The material sequenced was naive CXCR3+ CD8+ T cells from blood. Subset: CD45RO-CCR7+CD27+CD95- naive CD8+ T cells expressing CXCR3 (TNR3+). The TCR comes from a human donor in good health. Some clones in this sample may be carry-over from other donors' samples. CDR3 protein: CATLDGQVGFGYTF.